This TCR beta chain was retrieved from a study of cytomegalovirus exposure and HLA in healthy donors. CDR1 and CDR2 from the germline V gene are MGHRA and YSYEKL. V was pared by 4 bases and J by 3 bases, with 10 bases of the junction left unmatched. The length of the CDR3 is 16 residues. This PCR relied on a set of 60 Vbeta primers and 13 Jbeta primers. The protocol was immunoSEQ multiplex PCR, while the TCRdb copy is restricted to in-frame clones and leaves out a portion. The sample has fewer than 200,000 clones, approximately 81% seen once. The sample consisted of PBMCs. The chain uses TRBV4-1 and TRBJ2-7, with 9 positions matching TRBD2. This clonotype was sampled from a man between 18 and 35 years old in good health and CMV-seronegative. As DNA, the CDR3 is TGCGCCAGCAGCCGCCGACAGGCGCGGGGGGGCTACGAGCAGTACTTC. Translated, it gives CASSRRQARGGYEQYF.